This TCR beta chain was identified during a study of T cells after yellow fever vaccination. Overall study context: When fractions had low cell numbers, they were prepared with SMART-Seq v4 Ultra Low Input. Whole-study findings and limits: After the booster, nearly 98% of CD4 and 88% of CD8 primary-response clones were re-detected.

TCRdb fed the 5' RACE reads into MiXCR, producing one record per CDR3 protein. The table includes about 310,000 distinct CDR3 sequences, 3.6% detected once. V was cut by 3 bases and J by 6 bases, with 8 bases left in between. This CDR3 comprises 13 residues. Germline CDR1 is MNHEY and CDR2 is SMNVEV (reference sequence). This clonotype was counted many times. Antigen specificity is unknown. Source: PBMCs, taken on the day of the yellow fever booster vaccination. V and J are TRBV27 and TRBJ1-4; no definite D call. The sequence came from a man aged 18-30 years who received the YFV17D yellow fever vaccine. As DNA, the CDR3 is TGTGCCAGCAGTTTTGGTGGGGATGAAAAACTGTTTTTT. As protein: CASSFGGDEKLFF.